The next 28 T cell receptor beta chains were all read from a single sample in a study of blood T cells in healthy people across ages. A sample-barcoded 5' primer and a J-beta primer mix were used in a second PCR of roughly 7 to 11 cycles. Each CDR3 protein gets one entry after TCRdb re-called the 5' RACE reads with MiXCR. The profile shows roughly 1.5 million distinct CDR3 sequences, under 55% of them singletons. The specimen sequenced was blood. The source is a woman between 18 and 30 years old in good health.

This clonotype has only a few counts. J is TRBJ2-4 and V is TRBV10-3, with no clear D. Trimming took 3 bases from V and 3 from J, leaving 6 bases between them. In germline, CDR1 is ENHRY, CDR2 SYGVKD. This CDR3 is 13 amino acids long. The DNA of the CDR3 is TGTGCCATCAGTGACACGGGCAAAAACATTCAGTACTTC. This gives the protein CAISDTGKNIQYF.

About this clonotype itself: At one end the junction does not follow the germline gene, possibly because of a read error. V and J are TRBV29-1 and TRBJ2-5; tentative D call: TRBD2 (6 bases). Germline loops: CDR1 SQVTM, CDR2 ANQGSEA. The CDR3 consists of 12 residues. CDR3 bases: TGTAGCGTTGATAAGAGGAGGGAGACCCGGTACTTC. Translated, it gives CSVDKRRETRYF.

Only a few counts were recorded for this clonotype. This rearrangement joins TRBV7-2 to TRBJ1-6; D is unclear. The CDR3 runs 15 residues. Trimming shortened V by 1 base and J by 5 bases, and 9 bases separated the two germline ends. The germline gives CDR1 SGHTA, CDR2 FQGNSA. For the CDR3, the DNA is TGTGCCAGCAGCTTAGTACGGCCGAATAATTCACCCCTCCACTTT. Translation gives CASSLVRPNNSPLHF.

The gene calls are TRBV11-2 and TRBJ2-1, with TRBD2 matching over 12 bases. V shed 5 bases and J 4 bases; nucleotides not matched to a gene: 9. The CDR3 is 17 residues long. Germline V gives CDR1 SGHAT, CDR2 FQNNGV. CDR3 bases: TGTGCCAGCAGCCCCCGACTAGCGGGAGTCCGGTACAATGAGCAGTTCTTC. Translated: CASSPRLAGVRYNEQFF.

This clonotype was seen at least ten times. V gene TRBV25-1 combines with J gene TRBJ2-7, with D hard to call. This CDR3 comprises 14 residues. The germline CDR1 and CDR2 sequences are MGHDK and SYGVNS. V dropped 1 base and J dropped 6 bases, with 13 bases sitting between them. CDR3 in DNA: TGTGCCAGCAGTGAATCCCCGGGTACGGGCGAGCAGTACTTC. As protein: CASSESPGTGEQYF.

The rearrangement joins TRBV14 to TRBJ2-7, with D possibly matching TRBD2 (6 bases). Germline loops: CDR1 SGHDN, CDR2 FVKESK. V was trimmed by 4 bases and J by 2 bases, leaving 15 bases between them. This CDR3 region has 15 residues. The chain's CDR3 is CASSPGTEPTYEQYF. Here the CDR3 DNA reads TGTGCCAGCAGCCCTGGGACTGAACCTACCTACGAGCAGTACTTC.

The chain is built from TRBV7-9 and TRBJ1-5; D ambiguous. The CDR3 loop spans 12 amino acids. The germline CDR1 and CDR2 sequences are SEHNR and FQNEAQ (reference sequence). V was trimmed by 8 bases and J by 5 bases, leaving 10 bases between them. CDR3 DNA: TGTGCCAGCCGTATACAAGATCAGCCCCAGCATTTT. Its translation: CASRIQDQPQHF.

In this sample, this clonotype turned up a few times. The chain carries TRBV9 and TRBJ1-2, with D maybe TRBD1 (5 bases). V lost 4 bases and J 0 bases, leaving 13 bases between the germline ends. The CDR3 runs to 15 residues. Germline CDR1 reads SGDLS; CDR2 reads YYNGEE. The CDR3 is CASSINRNPNYGYTF. In nucleotides, the CDR3 is TGTGCCAGCAGCATTAACAGGAACCCTAACTATGGCTACACCTTC. The full variable domain, in which reference TRBV9 and TRBJ1-2 provide the parts outside the CDR3, is DSGVTQTPKHLITATGQRVTLRCSPRSGDLSVYWYQQSLDQGLQFLIQYYNGEERAKGNILERFSAQQFPDLHSELNLSSLELGDSALYFCASSINRNPNYGYTFGSGTRLTVV.

This clonotype was seen a few times. The chain couples TRBV6-5 to TRBJ1-1; perhaps TRBD1 as D (5 bases). Trimming stripped 6 bases from V and 4 bases from J, with 12 bases between. The V gene's germline CDR1 is MNHEY and CDR2 SVGAGI. The CDR3 loop spans 13 amino acids. The CDR3 coding sequence is TGTGCCAGCAGACGGGGGTTCAGCACTGAAGCTTTCTTT. Its translation: CASRRGFSTEAFF.

This chain joins TRBV9 and TRBJ2-3; 8 bases are a match to TRBD2. Looked up from germline, CDR1 is SGDLS and CDR2 is YYNGEE. The CDR3 length is 16 residues. Losses at the gene ends were 4 bases for V and 4 bases for J; bases not matched to a gene: 11. The CDR3: CASSLRDGLAADTQYF. Written as DNA, the CDR3 is TGTGCCAGCAGCCTCCGCGACGGACTAGCAGCAGATACGCAGTATTTT. Looking up the rest from reference TRBV9 and TRBJ2-3 gives the full variable domain: DSGVTQTPKHLITATGQRVTLRCSPRSGDLSVYWYQQSLDQGLQFLIQYYNGEERAKGNILERFSAQQFPDLHSELNLSSLELGDSALYFCASSLRDGLAADTQYFGPGTRLTVL.

On this clonotype itself: This clone may be a read error of a much larger clone one base away. The chain carries TRBV6-2 or TRBV6-3 and TRBJ2-7; TRBD2 matches at 11 bases. The CDR3 runs 14 residues. J gave up 6 bases and V 2 bases, and 3 bases lay outside the gene matches. Per germline, CDR1 MNHEY and CDR2 SVGEGT. The CDR3 sequence: CASSYGTSGSEQYF. CDR3 nucleotide sequence: TGTGCCAGCAGTTACGGGACTAGCGGCTCCGAGCAGTACTTC.

This chain joins TRBV18 and TRBJ2-2; a weak D match, TRBD1 (6 bases). CDR3 length: 15 amino acids. V lost 1 base, J lost 0 bases, and 6 bases lay in between. Germline V gene data show CDR1 as KGHSH and CDR2 as LQKENI. CDR3 sequence: CASSPQGANTGELFF. The CDR3 DNA reads TGTGCCAGCTCACCACAGGGGGCGAACACCGGGGAGCTGTTTTTT.

This clonotype was counted many times. The chain has TRBV4-3 and TRBJ2-7; 8 bases are shared with TRBD1. There are 14 residues in the CDR3. The junction had 2 bases not matched to a gene; V was cut back by 1 base and J by 3 bases. The germline V gene has CDR1 LGHNA and CDR2 YSLEER. The DNA of the CDR3 is TGCGCCAGCAGCCAAGGGACAGGGAACTACGAGCAGTACTTC. It translates to CASSQGTGNYEQYF.

V and J are TRBV12-3 or TRBV12-4 and TRBJ1-3; D ambiguous. V lost 4 bases and J 3 bases, leaving 7 bases between the germline ends. CDR3 length: 13 amino acids. The CDR3 nucleotides are TGTGCCAGCAGTTCCGATTTTGGAAACACCATATATTTT. Its protein product is CASSSDFGNTIYF.

This clonotype came up once. The rearrangement joins TRBV7-2 to TRBJ2-1; possible D gene TRBD1, 6 bases. CDR3 length: 14 residues. The V gene's germline CDR1 is SGHTA and CDR2 FQGNSA. V gave up 1 base and J gave up 8 bases, with 12 bases separating them. Here the CDR3 reads CASSLVSAGDEQFF. For the CDR3, the DNA is TGTGCCAGCAGCTTAGTATCGGCAGGGGATGAGCAGTTCTTC. The variable domain in full, with the rest retrieved from reference TRBV7-2 and TRBJ2-1, is GAGVSQSPSNKVTEKGKDVELRCDPISGHTALYWYRQSLGQGLEFLIYFQGNSAPDKSGLPSDRFSAERTGGSVSTLTIQRTQQEDSAVYLCASSLVSAGDEQFFGPGTRLTVL.

This clonotype has more than one count but fewer than ten. The chain employs TRBV24-1 and TRBJ2-3, with 14 bases aligning to TRBD2. CDR3 length: 18 amino acids. J gave up 2 bases and V 2 bases, and 5 bases lay outside the gene matches. Germline V CDR1 and CDR2: KGHDR, SFDVKD. CDR3 in DNA: TGTGCCACCAGTGATTCTGGACTAGCGGGAGGTTTCACAGATACGCAGTATTTT. As protein: CATSDSGLAGGFTDTQYF.

The chain carries TRBV15 and TRBJ1-3; a weak D match, TRBD1 (6 bases). Trimming left V 0 bases short and J 0 bases short, with 12 bases between. There are 17 residues in the CDR3. The germline CDR1 and CDR2 sequences are LNHNV and YYDKDF (reference sequence). CDR3 sequence reads: CATSRDRGHSSGNTIYF. CDR3 bases: TGTGCCACCAGCAGAGATCGGGGACACAGCTCTGGAAACACCATATATTTT.

This chain joins TRBV10-3 and TRBJ1-2; no clear D. CDR3 length: 12 residues. Between the trimmed V and J ends, which lost 7 bases and 5 bases, there was a span of 11 bases. Germline lookup yields CDR1 ENHRY and CDR2 SYGVKD. CDR3 protein: CAINPGSYGYTF. Written as DNA, the CDR3 is TGTGCCATCAACCCGGGGTCGTATGGCTACACCTTC.

The V gene is TRBV3-1, the J gene TRBJ2-1, with 8 bases lining up with TRBD2. CDR3 size: 16 residues. V shed 0 bases and J 8 bases; nucleotides not matched to a gene: 9. Germline V CDR1 and CDR2: LGHDT, YNNKEL (reference sequence). The CDR3 region is CASSQDGSGGSDEQFF. The CDR3 bases are TGTGCCAGCAGCCAAGATGGGTCGGGAGGGAGCGATGAGCAGTTCTTC.

This chain joins TRBV7-2 and TRBJ1-5; D unclear. This CDR3 comprises 15 residues. The germline CDR1 and CDR2 sequences are SGHTA and FQGNSA. The V end lost 1 base, the J end lost 2 bases, and 9 bases lay between the germline ends. As DNA, the CDR3 is TGTGCCAGCAGCTTAGGCAGTGGGGGCAATCAGCCCCAGCATTTT. Its protein is CASSLGSGGNQPQHF.

This clonotype was observed a few times. The genes are TRBV7-9 and TRBJ1-2; D unresolved. The CDR3 length is 15 residues. The ends were cut back, 5 bases at V and 4 bases at J, with 17 bases in the middle. Germline V gives CDR1 SEHNR, CDR2 FQNEAQ (reference sequence). The CDR3 bases are TGTGCCAGCAGCGCATCGACCGTCCTCTCCTATGGCTACACCTTC. Encoded protein: CASSASTVLSYGYTF.

V is TRBV7-8 and J is TRBJ2-1; 10 bases map to TRBD2. Germline V gene lookup returns CDR1 SGHVS and CDR2 FQNEAQ. The length of the CDR3 is 17 residues. The trim removed 1 base at V and 7 bases at J, leaving 10 bases unmatched. CDR3 region: CASSLVPLAGDLNEQFF. The CDR3 DNA follows: TGTGCCAGCAGCTTAGTACCCCTAGCGGGAGACCTAAATGAGCAGTTCTTC.

This clonotype was observed a handful of times. The chain recombines TRBV4-3 with TRBJ2-3, with 11 bases matching TRBD2. There are 17 residues in the CDR3. With 0 bases clipped from V and 6 bases from J, the junction kept 8 bases outside the gene matches. CDR1 LGHNA and CDR2 YSLEER come from the germline V gene. The CDR3 spells CASSQEFLAGGSDTQYF. CDR3 coding DNA: TGCGCCAGCAGCCAAGAATTTCTAGCGGGAGGATCTGATACGCAGTATTTT.

V usage is TRBV30 and J usage is TRBJ1-5; tentatively, D is TRBD1 (5 bases). This CDR3 is 15 amino acids long. Per germline, CDR1 GTSNPN and CDR2 SVGIG (reference sequence). Trimming left V 0 bases short and J 4 bases short, with 13 bases between. The CDR3 DNA sequence: TGTGCCTGGAGTGTTCGGGGCCGGGGAAATCAGCCCCAGCATTTT. It specifies CAWSVRGRGNQPQHF. Supplemented by reference TRBV30 and TRBJ1-5, the full variable domain reads SQTIHQWPATLVQPVGSPLSLECTVEGTSNPNLYWYRQAAGRGLQLLFYSVGIGQISSEVPQNLSASRPQDRQFILSSKKLLLSDSGFYLCAWSVRGRGNQPQHFGDGTRLSIL.

For this clonotype: The junction shows a germline mismatch at one end, possibly a read error. As DNA, the CDR3 is TGTGCCAGCAGTGAAGCTGCGGCGAACATCGGGGAGCTGTTTTTT. Amino acid sequence: CASSEAAANIGELFF. The chain couples TRBV6-1 to TRBJ2-2; the D is unclear. Germline CDR1 reads MNHNS; CDR2 reads SASEGT. The CDR3 is made up of 15 amino acids.

This sequence joins TRBV14 and TRBJ2-1; D remains unclear. The assigned J gene may be wrong: the sequence end matches TRBJ2-7 better. The germline V gene has CDR1 SGHDN and CDR2 FVKESK. The CDR3 runs 14 residues. CDR3 sequence reads: CASSIGSSYNEQYF. Written as DNA, the CDR3 is TGTGCCAGCAGCATAGGGTCCTCCTACAATGAGCAGTACTTC.

This chain links TRBV21-1 with TRBJ2-2; the table's D call TRBD1 went unverified against the DNA. TRBV21-1 is a documented pseudogene. The CDR3 has 17 residues. Here the CDR3 reads CASSVPPDRRAPGSWFF. CDR3 in DNA: TGTGCCAGCAGCGTCCCCCCGGACAGGAGAGCACCGGGGAGCTGGTTTTTT.

The chain is built from TRBV30 and TRBJ2-7; 8 bases are shared with TRBD1. This CDR3 spans 13 amino acids. Germline-derived CDR1 and CDR2 are GTSNPN and SVGIG (reference sequence). The V gene end was trimmed by 4 bases and the J gene end by 2 bases; junction bases not matched to a gene: 4. The CDR3 reads CAWNSQGAYEQYF. The CDR3 DNA is TGTGCCTGGAACTCACAGGGGGCCTACGAGCAGTACTTC.